This T cell receptor (beta chain) was recorded in a study of shared clonotypes between healthy human individuals. Whole-study results and caveats: All-four-donor shared clonotypes had higher generation probabilities than non-shared clonotypes did. Among donors, clonotype sharing was expected to be affected by sequencing depth.

On this clone: Its antigen is as yet unknown.

The CDR3 contains 20 residues. The germline V gene has CDR1 SGDLS and CDR2 YYNGEE. The junction had 16 bases not matched to a gene; V was cut back by 4 bases and J by 1 base. Clones were read by immunoSEQ multiplex PCR, and TCRdb kept only the in-frame ones, dropping some. This sample has 2.3 million or so clones, with 93% found just once. The chain employs TRBV9 and TRBJ2-5; 13 bases are a match to TRBD2. The receptor was derived from a man aged 18-30 years in good health. Some clones in this sample may be carry-over from other donors' samples. The sample consisted of naive CD4+ T cells from PBMCs. As to subset: CD45RA+ positively selected. The CDR3 reads CASSWGLAGPSTGAQETQYF. The DNA for the CDR3 is TGTGCCAGCAGCTGGGGACTAGCGGGACCCTCCACCGGGGCCCAAGAGACCCAGTACTTC.